This TCR beta chain derives from a study of technical replicates of blood from a few donors. The protocol was immunoSEQ multiplex PCR, while the TCRdb copy is restricted to in-frame clones and leaves out a portion. The data show tens of thousands of clones, with around 95% seen just once and under 0.4% held by the top ten. The germline V and J ends were trimmed by 0 bases and 4 bases, with 12 bases remaining between them. The germline CDR1 and CDR2 sequences are PRHDT and FYEKMQ (reference sequence). This CDR3 has 15 residues. The specimen sequenced was T cells isolated from PBMCs. This chain links TRBV13 with TRBJ1-2, with D tentatively TRBD1 (6 bases). The clonotype was recovered from a human donor in good health. CDR3 sequence (DNA): TGTGCCAGCAGCTTAGGGAGGGGGAGACCCTATGGCTACACCTTC. It codes for CASSLGRGRPYGYTF.